This T cell receptor beta chain was captured in a study of blood T cell repertoires in COVID-19. Study-level background: Sample material is recorded as cDNA or gDNA derived from T cells, B-cell-depleted T cells, or PBMCs.

Assignment of participants to cohorts was predicated upon participant-reported clinical history. There are 14 residues in the CDR3. CDR1 and CDR2 (germline): SEHNR, FQNEAQ (reference sequence). V dropped 6 bases and J dropped 7 bases, with 16 bases sitting between them. The protocol was immunoSEQ multiplex PCR, while the TCRdb copy is restricted to in-frame clones and leaves out a portion. The profile shows approximately 240,000 clones, 75% to 90% of them singletons. The rearrangement uses TRBV7-9 and TRBJ1-3, with D maybe TRBD1 (6 bases). The sequenced sample was PBMCs or T cells enriched from blood (not recorded which). The sequence was obtained from a woman in her 30s with acute COVID-19. The DNA of the CDR3 is TGTGCCAGCAGTCCAACAGGGCCTTGGAACACCATATATTTT. Translating it yields CASSPTGPWNTIYF.